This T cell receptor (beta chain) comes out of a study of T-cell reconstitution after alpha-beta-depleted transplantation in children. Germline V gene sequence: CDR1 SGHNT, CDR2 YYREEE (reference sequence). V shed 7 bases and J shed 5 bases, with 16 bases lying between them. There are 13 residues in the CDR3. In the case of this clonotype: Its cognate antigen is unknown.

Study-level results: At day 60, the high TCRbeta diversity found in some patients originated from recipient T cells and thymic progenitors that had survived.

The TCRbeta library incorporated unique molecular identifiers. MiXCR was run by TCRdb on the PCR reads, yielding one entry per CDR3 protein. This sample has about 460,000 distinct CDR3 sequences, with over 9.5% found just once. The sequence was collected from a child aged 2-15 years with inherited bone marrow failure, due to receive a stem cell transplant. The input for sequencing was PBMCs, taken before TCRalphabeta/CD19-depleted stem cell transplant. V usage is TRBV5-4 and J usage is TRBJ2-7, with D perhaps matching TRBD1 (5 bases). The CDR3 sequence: CASGWAGMNEQYF. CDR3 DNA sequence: TGTGCCAGCGGCTGGGCAGGGATGAACGAGCAGTACTTC.